This TCR beta chain was identified in a study of control samples from healthy donors and cancer patients. The CDR3 runs to 13 residues. The V and J ends lost 8 bases and 1 base respectively, with 8 bases between them. Assay used: immunoSEQ multiplex PCR; TCRdb lists only in-frame clones, some missing. The sample yields under 200,000 clones, about 91% seen once. The TCR sequence derives from a woman in her twenties or thirties in good health. V usage is TRBV12-3 or TRBV12-4 and J usage is TRBJ2-2; D ambiguous. The sample taken for sequencing was blood. For the CDR3, the DNA is TGTGCCAGCCGGTACCAGAACACCGGGGAGCTGTTTTTT. This sequence encodes CASRYQNTGELFF.